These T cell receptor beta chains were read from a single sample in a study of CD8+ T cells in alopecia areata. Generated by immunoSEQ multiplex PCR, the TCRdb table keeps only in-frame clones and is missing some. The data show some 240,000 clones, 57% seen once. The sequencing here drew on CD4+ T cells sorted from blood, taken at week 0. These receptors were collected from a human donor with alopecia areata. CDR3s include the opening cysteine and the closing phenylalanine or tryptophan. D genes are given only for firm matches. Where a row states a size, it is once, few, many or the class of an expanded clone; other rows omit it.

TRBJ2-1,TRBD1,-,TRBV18,CASSLGTGVDNEQFF,TGTGCCAGCTCACTGGGGACAGGGGTGGACAATGAGCAGTTCTTC
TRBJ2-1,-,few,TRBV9,CASSVAGNSYNEQFF,TGTGCCAGCAGCGTAGCGGGAAATTCCTACAATGAGCAGTTCTTC
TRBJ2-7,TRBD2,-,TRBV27,CASSLYSSGSRSYEQYF,TGTGCCAGCAGTTTATACAGTAGCGGGAGTCGCTCCTACGAGCAGTACTTC
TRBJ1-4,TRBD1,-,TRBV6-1,CASIKGASEKLFF,TGTGCCAGCATTAAGGGGGCGAGTGAAAAACTGTTTTTT
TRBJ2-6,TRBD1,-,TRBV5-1,CASSFSSGGVRSGANVLTF,TGCGCCAGCAGCTTCAGTTCAGGGGGCGTACGATCTGGGGCCAACGTCCTGACTTTC
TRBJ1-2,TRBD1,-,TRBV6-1,CASRPGQGIRGYTF,TGTGCCAGCAGACCGGGACAGGGAATTCGTGGCTACACCTTC
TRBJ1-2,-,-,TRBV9,CASSEIGGRGYTF,TGTGCCAGCAGCGAGATAGGGGGTAGAGGCTACACCTTC
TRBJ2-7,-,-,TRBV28,CASSLDGFYEQYF,TGTGCCAGCAGTTTGGACGGGTTCTACGAGCAGTACTTC
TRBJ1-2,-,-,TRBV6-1,CASSDRDGYGYTF,TGTGCCAGCAGTGACAGGGACGGGTATGGCTACACCTTC
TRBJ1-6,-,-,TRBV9,CASSVGAPGPSPLHF,TGTGCCAGCAGCGTCGGGGCCCCAGGGCCTTCACCCCTCCACTTT
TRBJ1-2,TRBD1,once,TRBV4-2,CASSQVDNGQGGGYTF,TGTGCCAGCAGCCAAGTAGATAATGGACAGGGAGGTGGCTACACCTTC
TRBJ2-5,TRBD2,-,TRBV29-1,CSVLGGGAGETQYF,TGCAGCGTTTTAGGCGGGGGGGCCGGCGAGACCCAGTACTTC
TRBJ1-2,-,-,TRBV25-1,CASRGHTNYGYTF,TGTGCCAGCAGGGGACACACTAACTATGGCTACACCTTC
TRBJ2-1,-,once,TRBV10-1,CASSESSLRTSYNEQFF,TGCGCCAGCAGTGAGTCCTCGCTCCGGACCTCCTACAATGAGCAGTTCTTC
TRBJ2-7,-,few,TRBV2,CASKPLTYEQYF,TGTGCCAGCAAACCTCTAACCTACGAGCAGTACTTC
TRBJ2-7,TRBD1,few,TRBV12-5,CASGLILGQGAVEQYF,TGTGCTAGTGGTTTGATACTCGGACAGGGTGCGGTCGAGCAGTACTTC
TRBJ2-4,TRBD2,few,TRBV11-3,CASSLSGGQNIQYF,TGTGCCAGCAGCCTCAGCGGGGGCCAAAACATTCAGTACTTC
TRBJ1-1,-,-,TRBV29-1,CSVGIATEAFF,TGCAGCGTTGGGATCGCCACTGAAGCTTTCTTT
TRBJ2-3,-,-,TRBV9,CASSVALGADTQYF,TGTGCCAGCAGCGTTGCCCTGGGGGCAGATACGCAGTATTTT
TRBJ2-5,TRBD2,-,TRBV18,CASLRTSGAIQTQYF,TGTGCCAGCTTAAGGACTAGCGGGGCCATACAGACCCAGTACTTC
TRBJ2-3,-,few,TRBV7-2,CASSSPGTQYF,TGTGCCAGCAGCTCCCCCGGTACGCAGTATTTT